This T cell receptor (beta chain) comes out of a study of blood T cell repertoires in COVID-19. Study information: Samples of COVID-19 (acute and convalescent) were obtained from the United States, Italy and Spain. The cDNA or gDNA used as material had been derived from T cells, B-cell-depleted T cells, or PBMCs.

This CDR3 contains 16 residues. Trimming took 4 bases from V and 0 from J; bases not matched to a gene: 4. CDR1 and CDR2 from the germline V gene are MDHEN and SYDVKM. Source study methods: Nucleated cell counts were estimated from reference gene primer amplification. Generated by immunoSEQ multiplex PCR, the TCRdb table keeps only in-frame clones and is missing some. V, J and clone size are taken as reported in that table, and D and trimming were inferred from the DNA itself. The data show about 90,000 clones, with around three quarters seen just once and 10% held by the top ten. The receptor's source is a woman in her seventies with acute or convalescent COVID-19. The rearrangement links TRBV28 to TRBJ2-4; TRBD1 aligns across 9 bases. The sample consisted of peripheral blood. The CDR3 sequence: CASSSWGQGAKNIQYF. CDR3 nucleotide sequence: TGTGCCAGCAGTTCCTGGGGACAGGGAGCCAAAAACATTCAGTACTTC.